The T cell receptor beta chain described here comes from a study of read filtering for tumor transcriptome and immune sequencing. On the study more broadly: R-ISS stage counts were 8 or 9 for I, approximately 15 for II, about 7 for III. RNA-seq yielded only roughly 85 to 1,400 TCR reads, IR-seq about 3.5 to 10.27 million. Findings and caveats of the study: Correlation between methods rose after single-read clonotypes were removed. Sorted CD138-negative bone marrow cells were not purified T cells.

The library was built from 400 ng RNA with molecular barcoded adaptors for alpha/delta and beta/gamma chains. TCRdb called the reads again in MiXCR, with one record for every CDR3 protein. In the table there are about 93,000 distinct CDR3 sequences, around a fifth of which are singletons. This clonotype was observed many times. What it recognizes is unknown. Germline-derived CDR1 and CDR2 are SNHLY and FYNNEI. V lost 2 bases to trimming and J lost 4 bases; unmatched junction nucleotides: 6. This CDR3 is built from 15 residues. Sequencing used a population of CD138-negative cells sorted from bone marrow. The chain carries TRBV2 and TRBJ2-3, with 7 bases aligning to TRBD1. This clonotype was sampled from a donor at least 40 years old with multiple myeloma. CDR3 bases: TGTGCCAGCAGTGAATTAAGGGGGCCCGCAGATACGCAGTATTTT. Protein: CASSELRGPADTQYF.